Each of the 3 T cell receptor beta chains below was sequenced from the same sample in a study of cytomegalovirus exposure and HLA in healthy donors. The primer mix had 60 Vbeta and 13 Jbeta primers. Clones were read by immunoSEQ multiplex PCR, and TCRdb kept only the in-frame ones, dropping some. This sample yields some 150,000 clones, of which around 80% are seen a single time; roughly 7.6% belongs to the top ten. The source material was PBMCs. The receptor set was obtained from a woman aged 25 to 39 in good health and CMV-seropositive.

V is TRBV28 and J is TRBJ1-4, with D possibly matching TRBD1 (5 bases). This CDR3 has 14 residues. V dropped 4 bases and J dropped 0 bases, with 6 bases sitting between them. Germline V lookup: CDR1 MDHEN, CDR2 SYDVKM. The CDR3 sequence: CASSWGATNEKLFF. The CDR3 DNA reads as TGTGCCAGCAGTTGGGGGGCAACTAATGAAAAACTGTTTTTT.

The chain has TRBV5-1 and TRBJ2-1, with 9 bases that match TRBD2. The CDR3 consists of 17 residues. CDR1 is SGHRS and CDR2 is YFSETQ in the germline V gene. Unmatched junction bases numbered 8, after V lost 4 bases and J lost 0 bases. The CDR3 reads CASSHNSGGVSYNEQFF. The DNA for the CDR3 is TGCGCCAGCAGCCACAATAGCGGGGGTGTCTCCTACAATGAGCAGTTCTTC.

The V and J genes are TRBV4-3 and TRBJ2-3; 7 bases line up with TRBD2. From germline, CDR1 is LGHNA and CDR2 YSLEER. The CDR3 covers 17 residues. The ends lost 0 bases at V and 2 bases at J; junction bases unmatched: 8. The CDR3 loop is CASSQEYGSGITDTQYF. The CDR3 DNA is TGCGCCAGCAGCCAAGAGTACGGGAGCGGGATCACAGATACGCAGTATTTT.